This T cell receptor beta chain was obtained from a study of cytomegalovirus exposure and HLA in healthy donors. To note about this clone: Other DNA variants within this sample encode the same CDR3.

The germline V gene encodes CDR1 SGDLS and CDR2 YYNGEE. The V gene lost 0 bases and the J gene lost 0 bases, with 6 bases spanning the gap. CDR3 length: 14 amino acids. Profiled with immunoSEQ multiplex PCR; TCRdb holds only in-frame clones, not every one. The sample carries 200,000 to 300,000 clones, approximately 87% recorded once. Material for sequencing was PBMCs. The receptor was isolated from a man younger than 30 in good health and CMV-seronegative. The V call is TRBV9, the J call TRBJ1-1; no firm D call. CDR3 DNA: TGTGCCAGCAGCGTAGGGCCCGTGAACACTGAAGCTTTCTTT. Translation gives CASSVGPVNTEAFF.